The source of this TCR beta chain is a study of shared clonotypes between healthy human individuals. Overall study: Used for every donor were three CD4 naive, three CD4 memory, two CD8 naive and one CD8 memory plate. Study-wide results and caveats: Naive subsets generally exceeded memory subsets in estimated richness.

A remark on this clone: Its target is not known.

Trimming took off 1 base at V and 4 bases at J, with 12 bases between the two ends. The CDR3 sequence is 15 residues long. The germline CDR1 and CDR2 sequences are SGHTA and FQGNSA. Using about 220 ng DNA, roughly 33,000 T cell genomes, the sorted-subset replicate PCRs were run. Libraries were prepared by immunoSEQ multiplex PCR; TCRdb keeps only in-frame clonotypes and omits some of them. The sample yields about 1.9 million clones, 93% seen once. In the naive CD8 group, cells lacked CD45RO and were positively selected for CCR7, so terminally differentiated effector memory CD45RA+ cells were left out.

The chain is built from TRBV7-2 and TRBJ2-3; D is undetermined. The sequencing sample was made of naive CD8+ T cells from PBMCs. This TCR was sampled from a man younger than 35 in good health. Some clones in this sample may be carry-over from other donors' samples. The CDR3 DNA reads TGTGCCAGCAGCTTAGGGCTAGTCCGCTCAGATACGCAGTATTTT. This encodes CASSLGLVRSDTQYF.